This T cell receptor (beta chain) was documented in a study of blood T cell repertoires in COVID-19. Study at large: Italy, Spain and the United States were the sources of the convalescent and acute COVID-19 samples. PBMCs, B-cell-depleted T cells, or T cells were the source of the cDNA or gDNA that made up the material.

Original processing methods: It was from reference gene primer amplification that nucleated cell counts were estimated. Here immunoSEQ multiplex PCR was the method, and the copy in TCRdb shows in-frame clones only, minus some. The DNA was the basis for D and trimming; V, J and clone size are from that table. The sample gives fewer than 250,000 clones, 88% of which show up once; under 2% is in the top ten. Germline CDR1 and CDR2: MDHEN and SYDVKM. V was shortened by 6 bases and J by 6 bases, with 27 bases between the two germline ends. This CDR3 is 17 amino acids long. This sequence joins TRBV28 and TRBJ2-7, with a possible D match to TRBD2 (6 bases). Sequencing was done on a sample of peripheral blood. The receptor was isolated from a man between 65 and 79 years old with acute or convalescent COVID-19. CDR3: CASRTDGEGGPSGEQYF. The CDR3 DNA reads as TGTGCCAGCAGGACGGACGGCGAGGGAGGCCCCAGTGGCGAGCAGTACTTC. The whole variable domain, remainder taken from reference TRBV28 and TRBJ2-7, is DVKVTQSSRYLVKRTGEKVFLECVQDMDHENMFWYRQDPGLGLRLIYFSYDVKMKEKGDIPEGYSVSREKKERFSLILESASTNQTSMYLCASRTDGEGGPSGEQYFGPGTRLTVT.